Below, one T cell receptor beta chain is given with its context. The clone's antigen remains unknown. No much larger clone exists at a distance of one base, and base qualities are not known. This record belongs to a study of long-term antiretroviral therapy in people with HIV (dated 2022 in TCRdb). About the full investigation: The earliest samples were collected roughly a decade before the 2015 WHO recommendation for immediate ART, at a time when ART was usually postponed until CD4 counts fell. A total of 150 to 200 cryopreserved PBMC samples came from around 30 adults with confirmed HIV infection and were collected serially over a mean of approximately six years (range 1-12). Whether ART initiation and durable HIV suppression were associated with changes in peripheral blood TRB repertoire composition and diversity was tested in a retrospective serial study. Test extractions of a monoclonal T-cell line alongside a few dozen polyclonal samples showed no cross-contamination during QIAcube processing. About 40% of the roughly 30 participants with HIV were female. Points the paper makes about the study in general: At every time point, the repertoire was dominated by expanded TRB clones first identified before ART initiation, although this dominance fluctuated and, in many PLHIV, declined after ART. Inferences about post-ART repertoire changes are limited because no data were available on ART adherence, viral resistance or therapy changes. Starting ART was linked to a significant rise in TRB diversity, yet even with long-term ART the diversity remained significantly lower than in transplant donor controls. Limited PBMC availability meant only the TCR beta chain was sequenced, without alpha chain pairing. The samples were dated from about 2004 to 2017, and the ART regimens that were used may be less effective than current ART regimens. Narrower CDR3 length ranges were observed in HIV repertoires than in controls, and an antigen-experienced repertoire with only a slight naive shift after ART was suggested by the network structure. Because pre-ART samples had limited cell numbers, profiling was done on unsorted PBMC rather than on sorted CD4+ and CD8+ T cells.

The CDR3 contains 11 residues, cysteine and phenylalanine counted. Just CDR3 DNA is preserved here, 33 bases in frame from base 1. V loses 7 bases, J loses 6 bases, and the germline ends lie 6 bases apart. The germline V gene provides CDR1 ENHRY and CDR2 SYGVKD. The immunoSEQ hsTCRB v3.0 assay was used at survey level resolution to sequence the TRB variable region. A depth of roughly 35,000-55,000 T-cell genomes per sample was targeted for TRB sequencing. An Illumina MiSeq with a v3 150-cycle kit was used to sequence the pooled TRB libraries. The original pipeline was this. Repertoire analysis was performed in R inside a reproducible Nextflow workflow that covered QC, data transformation and analysis. LymphoSeq2, an R package for AIRR-Seq data exploration, was used to implement custom analyses. Several samples that yielded fewer than 5000 total TRB sequences were excluded, so that 200 or so HIV repertoires were analyzed. Among the roughly 200 retained HIV repertoires, about 57 were collected before ART initiation and around 130 after ART initiation. Repertoires were downsampled to 5000 TRB nucleotide sequences, and summary statistics were averaged over 100 downsampling iterations. The analysis kept only TRB sequences whose CDR3 regions were at least seven amino acids long. Two measures captured diversity: a Shannon entropy-derived clonality score and the Gini coefficient. In repertoire networks, the top 5000 CDR3 amino acid sequences were linked whenever an edit distance of one separated two sequences. GLIPH2 predicted antigen specificity groups and MHC restriction for TRB CDR3 amino acid sequences. CDR3 amino acid sequences were matched against VDJdb and McPAS-TCR to flag known CMV, EBV, HIV or tissue antigen associations. Pre-ART, post-ART and control groups were compared with Wilcoxon signed-rank tests and Holm-Bonferroni correction. TCRdb re-hosts the immuneACCESS table, in-frame sequences only. Its copies lack some clones; in the studies checked, an unresolved V gene accounts for under half of them, and the cause for the rest is not known. The V and J calls and clone size come from that table; D and trimming were worked out from the DNA. For this sample the table gives more than 35,000 clones, of which over 90% were detected only once. The leading ten clones occupy about 3% of the sample.

To be included, a participant needed at least one PBMC sample from before ART initiation plus at least two post-ART samples. Treatment was received in the United States of America by all participants with HIV. Cryopreserved samples of roughly 0.85-11 million PBMC were thawed and washed before DNA extraction. At the time of the earliest PBMC sample, participants with HIV were aged between roughly 23 and 60 years. PBMC samples from each participant spanned 1-4 timepoints before ART initiation and 2-8 timepoints after ART initiation, with a median of 7 samples. For every participant, serial HIV viral load, CD4+ T-cell count, ART history and demographic data were obtained. Using a Qiagen kit on a QIAcube, genomic DNA was extracted from unsorted PBMC, with samples processed in batches of 12.

The source is a woman in her forties or fifties with HIV. The sequences come from unsorted PBMCs, collected 3.7 years after starting antiretroviral therapy. In this chain, TRBV10-3 is recombined with TRBJ2-2, with the D gene not confidently named. For the CDR3, the sequence is CAITGSGELFF. The DNA sequence follows: TGTGCCATCACGGGCTCCGGGGAGCTGTTTTTT.